One T cell receptor beta chain is described in this entry. The source of the sample is a study of blood T cell repertoires in COVID-19. For the study at large: Sample material is recorded as cDNA or gDNA derived from T cells, B-cell-depleted T cells, or PBMCs.

TCRdb keeps only in-frame clones here, not all; method: immunoSEQ multiplex PCR. The table shows 200,000 to 250,000 clones, with about four fifths occurring only once. Adults between about 18 and 95 years of age took part from 24 US areas. Researchers sorted participants into cohorts using their self-reported clinical history. V was pared by 0 bases and J by 2 bases, with 4 bases of the junction left unmatched. Germline CDR1 and CDR2: LGHDT and YNNKEL (reference sequence). The CDR3 consists of 16 residues. The chain couples TRBV3-1 (or the pseudogene TRBV3-2) to TRBJ1-1; 9 nucleotides agree with TRBD1. The origin of this receptor is a middle-aged woman with acute COVID-19. The specimen was PBMCs or T cells enriched from blood (not recorded which). CDR3 sequence (DNA): TGTGCCAGCAGCCAAGATTCCACAGGGGGCAACACTGAAGCTTTCTTT. It is translated as CASSQDSTGGNTEAFF.